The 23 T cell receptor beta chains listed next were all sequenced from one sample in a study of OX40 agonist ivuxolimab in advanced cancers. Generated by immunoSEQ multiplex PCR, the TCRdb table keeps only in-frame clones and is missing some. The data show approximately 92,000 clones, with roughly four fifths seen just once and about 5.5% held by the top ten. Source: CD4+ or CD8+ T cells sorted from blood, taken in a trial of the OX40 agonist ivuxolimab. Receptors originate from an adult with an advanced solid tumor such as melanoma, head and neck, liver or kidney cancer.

In DNA, the CDR3 is TGTGCCAGCAGCTTAGTTGTCGCAGACAATCAGCCCCAGCATTTT. Residues: CASSLVVADNQPQHF. The rearrangement joins TRBV7-2 to TRBJ1-5, with D hard to call. The CDR3 has 15 amino acids. CDR1 is SGHTA, CDR2 FQGNSA, per germline. V was clipped by 1 base and J by 3 bases, with 10 bases between them.

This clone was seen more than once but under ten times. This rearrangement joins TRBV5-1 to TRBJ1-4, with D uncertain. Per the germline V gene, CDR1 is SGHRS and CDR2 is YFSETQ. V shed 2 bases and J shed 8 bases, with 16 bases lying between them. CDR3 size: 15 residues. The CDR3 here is CASSFEGLEREKLFF. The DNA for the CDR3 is TGCGCCAGCAGCTTCGAAGGGTTGGAGAGGGAAAAACTGTTTTTT.

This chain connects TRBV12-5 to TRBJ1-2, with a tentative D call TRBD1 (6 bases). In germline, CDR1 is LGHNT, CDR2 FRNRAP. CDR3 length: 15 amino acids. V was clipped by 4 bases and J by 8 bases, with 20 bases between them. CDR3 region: CASGSTDRYSGGYTF. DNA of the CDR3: TGTGCTAGTGGTTCCACCGACAGGTATTCCGGAGGCTACACCTTC.

The CDR3, as DNA: TGTGCCAGCAGTGGCGACAGGGGGGGATCCTATGGCTACACCTTC. Amino acids: CASSGDRGGSYGYTF. V is TRBV2 and J is TRBJ1-2, with 9 bases that match TRBD1. The germline gives CDR1 SNHLY, CDR2 FYNNEI. The junction had 7 bases not matched to a gene; V was cut back by 4 bases and J by 4 bases. CDR3 length: 15 residues.

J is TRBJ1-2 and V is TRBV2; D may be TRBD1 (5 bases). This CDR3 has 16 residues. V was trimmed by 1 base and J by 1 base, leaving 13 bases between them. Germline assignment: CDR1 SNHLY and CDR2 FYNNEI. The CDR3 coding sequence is TGTGCCAGCAGTGAAGGGGGAGGGCAGGGTAACTATGGCTACACCTTC. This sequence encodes CASSEGGGQGNYGYTF.

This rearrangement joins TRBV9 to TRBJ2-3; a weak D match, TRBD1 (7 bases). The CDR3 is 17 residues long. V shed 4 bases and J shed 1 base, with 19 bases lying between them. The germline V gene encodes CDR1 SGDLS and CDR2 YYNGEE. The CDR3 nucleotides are TGTGCCAGCAGCCCGATACCAGGGGGGTCACGCACAGATACGCAGTATTTT. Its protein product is CASSPIPGGSRTDTQYF.

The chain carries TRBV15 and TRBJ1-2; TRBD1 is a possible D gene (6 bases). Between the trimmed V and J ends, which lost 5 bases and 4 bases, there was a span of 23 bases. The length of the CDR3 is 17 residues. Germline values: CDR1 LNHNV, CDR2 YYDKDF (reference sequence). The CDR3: CATSGSWNRAEIYGYTF. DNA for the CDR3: TGTGCCACCAGCGGAAGTTGGAACAGGGCCGAAATCTATGGCTACACCTTC.

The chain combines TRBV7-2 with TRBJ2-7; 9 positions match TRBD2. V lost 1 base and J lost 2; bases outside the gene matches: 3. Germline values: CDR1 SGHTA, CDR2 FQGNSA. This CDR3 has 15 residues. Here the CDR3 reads CASSLGLAGTYEQYF. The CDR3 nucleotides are TGTGCCAGCAGCTTAGGGCTAGCGGGGACCTACGAGCAGTACTTC.

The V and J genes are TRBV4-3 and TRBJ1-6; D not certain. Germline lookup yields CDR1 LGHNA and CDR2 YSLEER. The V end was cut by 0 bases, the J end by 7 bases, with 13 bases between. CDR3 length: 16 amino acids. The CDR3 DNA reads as TGCGCCAGCAGCCAAGATCCCCCTGGCGGGAATTCACCCCTCCACTTT. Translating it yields CASSQDPPGGNSPLHF.

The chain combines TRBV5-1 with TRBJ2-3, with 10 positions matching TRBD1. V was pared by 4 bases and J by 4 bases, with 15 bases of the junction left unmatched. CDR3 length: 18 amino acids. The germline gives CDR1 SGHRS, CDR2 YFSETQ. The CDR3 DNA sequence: TGCGCCAGCAGCCTTCTGCGACAGGGGGCGGTTGGGGCAGATACGCAGTATTTT. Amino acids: CASSLLRQGAVGADTQYF.

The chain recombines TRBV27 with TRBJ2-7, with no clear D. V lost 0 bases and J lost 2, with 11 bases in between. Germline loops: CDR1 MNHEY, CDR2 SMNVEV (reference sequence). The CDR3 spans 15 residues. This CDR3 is CASSLSLAVAYEQYF. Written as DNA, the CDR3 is TGTGCCAGCAGTTTATCGCTGGCTGTCGCCTACGAGCAGTACTTC.

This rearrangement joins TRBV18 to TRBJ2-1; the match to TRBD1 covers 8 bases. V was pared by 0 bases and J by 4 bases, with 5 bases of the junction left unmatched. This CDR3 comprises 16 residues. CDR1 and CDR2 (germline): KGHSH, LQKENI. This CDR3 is CASSPPDRGRYNEQFF. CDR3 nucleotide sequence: TGTGCCAGCTCACCACCAGACAGGGGCCGGTACAATGAGCAGTTCTTC.

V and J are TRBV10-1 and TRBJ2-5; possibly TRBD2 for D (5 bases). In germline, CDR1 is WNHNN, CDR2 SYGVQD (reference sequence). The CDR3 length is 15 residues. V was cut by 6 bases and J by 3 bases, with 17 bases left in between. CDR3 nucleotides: TGCGCCAGCAGCCAGGCCTTAGGACTGGAAGAGACCCAGTACTTC. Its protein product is CASSQALGLEETQYF.

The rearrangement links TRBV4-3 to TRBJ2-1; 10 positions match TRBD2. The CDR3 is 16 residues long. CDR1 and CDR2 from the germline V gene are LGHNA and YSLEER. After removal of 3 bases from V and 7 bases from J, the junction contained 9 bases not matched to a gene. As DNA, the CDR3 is TGCGCCAGCAGCCAGCGGACTAGCGGCTTTGGGAATGAGCAGTTCTTC. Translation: CASSQRTSGFGNEQFF.

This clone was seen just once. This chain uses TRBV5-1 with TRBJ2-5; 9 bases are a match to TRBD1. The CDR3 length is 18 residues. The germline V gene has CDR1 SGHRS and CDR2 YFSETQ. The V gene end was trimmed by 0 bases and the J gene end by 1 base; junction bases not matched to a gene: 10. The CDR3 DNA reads TGCGCCAGCAGCTTGGAAGGACAGGGGAACGGGTTCCAAGAGACCCAGTACTTC. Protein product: CASSLEGQGNGFQETQYF.

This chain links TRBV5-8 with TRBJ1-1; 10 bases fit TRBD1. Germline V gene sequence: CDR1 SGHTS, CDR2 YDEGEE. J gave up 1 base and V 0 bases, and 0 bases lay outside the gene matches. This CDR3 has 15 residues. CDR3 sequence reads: CASSLGTGGNTEAFF. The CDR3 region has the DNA TGTGCCAGCAGCTTGGGGACAGGGGGGAACACTGAAGCTTTCTTT.

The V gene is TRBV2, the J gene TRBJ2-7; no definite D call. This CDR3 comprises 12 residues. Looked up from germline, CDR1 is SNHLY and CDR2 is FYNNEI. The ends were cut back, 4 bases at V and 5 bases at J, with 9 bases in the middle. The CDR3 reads CASSVLYHEQYF. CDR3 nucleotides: TGTGCCAGCAGTGTACTGTATCACGAGCAGTACTTC.

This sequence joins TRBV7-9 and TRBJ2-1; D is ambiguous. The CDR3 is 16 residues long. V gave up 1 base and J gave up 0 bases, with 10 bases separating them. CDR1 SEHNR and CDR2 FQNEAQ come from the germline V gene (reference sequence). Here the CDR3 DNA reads TGTGCCAGCAGCTTAGGCGGTTACAGCTCCTACAATGAGCAGTTCTTC. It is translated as CASSLGGYSSYNEQFF.

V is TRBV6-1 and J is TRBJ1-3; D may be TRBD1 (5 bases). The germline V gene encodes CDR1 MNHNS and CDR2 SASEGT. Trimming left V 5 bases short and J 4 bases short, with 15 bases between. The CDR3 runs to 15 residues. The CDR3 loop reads CASSSTGNGGNTIYF. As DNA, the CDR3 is TGTGCCAGCAGTAGTACAGGCAATGGCGGAAACACCATATATTTT.

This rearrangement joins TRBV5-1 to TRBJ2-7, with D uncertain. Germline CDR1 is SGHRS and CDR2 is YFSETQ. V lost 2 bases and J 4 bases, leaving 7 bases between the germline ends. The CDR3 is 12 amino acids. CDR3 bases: TGCGCCAGCAGCTTTGACGGGTACGAGCAGTACTTC. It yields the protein CASSFDGYEQYF. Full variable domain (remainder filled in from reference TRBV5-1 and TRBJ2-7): KAGVTQTPRYLIKTRGQQVTLSCSPISGHRSVSWYQQTPGQGLQFLFEYFSETQRNKGNFPGRFSGRQFSNSRSEMNVSTLELGDSALYLCASSFDGYEQYFGPGTRLTVT.

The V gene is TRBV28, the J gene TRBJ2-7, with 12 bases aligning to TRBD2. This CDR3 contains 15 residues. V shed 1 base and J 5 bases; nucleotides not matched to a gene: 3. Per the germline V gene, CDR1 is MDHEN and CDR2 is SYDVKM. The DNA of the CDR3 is TGTGCCAGCAGTTTATCGACTAGCGGGAGCAACGAGCAGTACTTC. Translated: CASSLSTSGSNEQYF.

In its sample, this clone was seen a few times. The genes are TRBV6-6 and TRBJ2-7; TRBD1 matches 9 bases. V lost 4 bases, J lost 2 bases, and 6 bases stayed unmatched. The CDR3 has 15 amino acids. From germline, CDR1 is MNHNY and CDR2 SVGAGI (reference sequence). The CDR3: CASSLTGTGTYEQYF. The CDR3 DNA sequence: TGTGCCAGCAGTTTAACCGGGACAGGGACCTACGAGCAGTACTTC.

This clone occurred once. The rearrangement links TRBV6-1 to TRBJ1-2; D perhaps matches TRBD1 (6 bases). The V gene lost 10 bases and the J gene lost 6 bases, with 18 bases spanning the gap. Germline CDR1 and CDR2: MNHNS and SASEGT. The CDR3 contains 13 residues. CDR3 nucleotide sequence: TGTGCCACCCAGCCCGGGGGGGCAGATGGCTACACCTTC. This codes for CATQPGGADGYTF.